This T cell receptor beta chain was retrieved from a study of blood T cell repertoires in COVID-19. At the level of the study: Sources were T cells, B-cell-depleted T cells, or PBMCs; the material itself was cDNA or gDNA.

CDR3 length: 14 residues. Trimming removed 1 base from V and 8 bases from J, with 9 bases in between. Germline V gives CDR1 KGHSH, CDR2 LQKENI. Produced via immunoSEQ multiplex PCR; TCRdb's table is partial and in-frame only. The table has 200,000 to 300,000 clones, roughly 79% seen once. The rearrangement joins TRBV18 to TRBJ1-6; D uncertain. Sequencing was done on a sample of peripheral blood. The source of this sequence is a woman at least 80 years old with COVID-19, enrolled during active disease. CDR3: CASSPQGGDSPLHF. The DNA of the CDR3 is TGTGCCAGCTCACCACAGGGAGGCGATTCACCCCTCCACTTT. The full variable domain, its missing parts supplied by reference TRBV18 and TRBJ1-6, is NAGVMQNPRHLVRRRGQEARLRCSPMKGHSHVYWYRQLPEEGLKFMVYLQKENIIDESGMPKERFSAEFPKEGPSILRIQQVVRGDSAAYFCASSPQGGDSPLHFGNGTRLTVT.